This is a list of T cell receptor beta chains from one sample in a study of OX40 agonist ivuxolimab in advanced cancers. The table came from immunoSEQ multiplex PCR; TCRdb's copy has only in-frame clones and leaves some out. Of about 35,000 clones listed, approximately 80% are singletons. The input for sequencing was CD4+ or CD8+ T cells sorted from blood, taken in a trial of the OX40 agonist ivuxolimab. The origin of the receptors is an adult with an advanced solid tumor such as melanoma, head and neck, liver or kidney cancer. Each CDR3 is given with its conserved first and last residue.

cdr3_length | j_call | v_call | cdr3_aa
11 | TRBJ1-2 | TRBV5-1 | CASSADRVKTF
14 | TRBJ1-6 | TRBV2 | CASRWGDLNSPLHF
15 | TRBJ2-2 | TRBV5-5 | CASSFAGRNTGELFF
15 | TRBJ2-7 | TRBV30 | CAWSRPGTRDYEQYF
16 | TRBJ2-1 | TRBV5-1 | CASSFEVSGSYNEQFF
15 | TRBJ2-5 | TRBV9 | CASSVVPGDEETQYF
15 | TRBJ2-1 | TRBV6-6 | CASSYGNRRWNEQFF
14 | TRBJ1-4 | TRBV30 | CAWSEGTGKEKLFF
12 | TRBJ1-2 | TRBV28 | CASSGQVYGYTF
16 | TRBJ2-2 | TRBV30 | CAWSRDRGPNTGELFF
14 | NA | TRBV2 | CASSSSPYSYEQYF
14 | TRBJ2-3 | TRBV19 | CASSSQLSTDTQYF
15 | TRBJ2-7 | TRBV11-2 | CASSLAGTRGYEQYF
10 | TRBJ2-7 | TRBV29-1 | CSFRSYEQYF
12 | TRBJ1-5 | TRBV28 | CASAESNQPQHF
14 | TRBJ2-1 | TRBV29-1 | CSVEVLRGNNEQFF
14 | TRBJ1-3 | TRBV9 | CASSEAPSGNTIYF
15 | TRBJ2-3 | TRBV7-9 | CASSSDYSLTDTQYF
16 | TRBJ2-2 | TRBV6-8 | CASSFSESANTGELFF
15 | TRBJ2-7 | TRBV5-1 | CASSLAGGSYNEQYF
14 | TRBJ1-2 | TRBV6-4 | CASMPGETNYGYTF
15 | TRBJ1-2 | TRBV6-1 | CASSEYDSFNYGYTF
15 | TRBJ1-5 | TRBV28 | CASSLRGGGNQPQHF
13 | TRBJ2-5 | TRBV7-9 | CASSLAPVPDLDF
13 | TRBJ1-3 | TRBV7-8 | CAGSFRSVDTIYF
16 | TRBJ1-5 | TRBV2 | CASSEEGGRGNQPQHF
14 | TRBJ2-7 | TRBV18 | CASSLIAGPYEQYF
12 | TRBJ1-1 | TRBV28 | CASSGLNTEAFF
14 | TRBJ2-7 | TRBV6-5 | CASSRAVMSYEQYF
13 | TRBJ1-1 | TRBV6-5 | CASRRTGGTEAFF
15 | TRBJ2-6 | TRBV9 | CASSAFPSGANVLTF
14 | TRBJ2-5 | TRBV18 | CASSPARNQETQYF
15 | TRBJ2-5 | TRBV27 | CASSFRGQGWETQYF
18 | TRBJ2-3 | TRBV21-1 | CASSRRTSGAPVTDTQYF
18 | TRBJ1-3 | TRBV21-1 | CASSSWDDWGTSGNTIYF
13 | TRBJ2-7 | TRBV7-8 | CASSLALSYEQYF
15 | TRBJ1-2 | TRBV19 | CASSPDGQPRYGYTF
12 | TRBJ1-2 | TRBV6-5 | CASTDRGGGYTF
13 | TRBJ2-7 | TRBV5-1 | CASSLDRPYEQYF
16 | TRBJ1-3 | TRBV6-6 | CASKYDGSSGSNTIYF
14 | TRBJ1-2 | TRBV28 | CASSIRQGNYGYTF